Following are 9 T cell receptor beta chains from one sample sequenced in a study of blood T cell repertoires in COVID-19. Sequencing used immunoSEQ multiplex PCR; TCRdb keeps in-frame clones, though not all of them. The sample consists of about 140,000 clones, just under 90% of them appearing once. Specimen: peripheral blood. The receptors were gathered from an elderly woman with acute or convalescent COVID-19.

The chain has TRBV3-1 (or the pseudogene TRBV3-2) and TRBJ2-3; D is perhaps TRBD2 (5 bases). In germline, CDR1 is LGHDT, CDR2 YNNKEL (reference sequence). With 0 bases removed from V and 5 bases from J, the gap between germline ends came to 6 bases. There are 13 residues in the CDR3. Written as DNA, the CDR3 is TGTGCCAGCAGCCAAGATCGGGGAGATACGCAGTATTTT. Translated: CASSQDRGDTQYF.

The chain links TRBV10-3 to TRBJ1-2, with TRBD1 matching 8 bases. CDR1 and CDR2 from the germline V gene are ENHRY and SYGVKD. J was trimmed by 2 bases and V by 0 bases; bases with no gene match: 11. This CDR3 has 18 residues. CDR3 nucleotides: TGTGCCATCAGTGAGTCATACGCAACCGGGACAGGCAACTATGGCTACACCTTC. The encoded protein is CAISESYATGTGNYGYTF.

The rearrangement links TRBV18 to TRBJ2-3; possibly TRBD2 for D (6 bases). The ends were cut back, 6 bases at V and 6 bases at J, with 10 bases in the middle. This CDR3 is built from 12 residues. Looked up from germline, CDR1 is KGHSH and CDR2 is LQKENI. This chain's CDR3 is CASSPLADTQYF. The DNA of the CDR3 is TGTGCCAGCTCCCCCCTAGCGGATACGCAGTATTTT.

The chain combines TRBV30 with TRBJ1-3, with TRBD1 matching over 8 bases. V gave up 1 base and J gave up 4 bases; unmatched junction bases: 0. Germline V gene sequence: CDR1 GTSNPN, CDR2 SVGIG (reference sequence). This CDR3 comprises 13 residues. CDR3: CAWSGTGGNTIYF. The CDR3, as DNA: TGTGCCTGGAGTGGGACAGGGGGAAACACCATATATTTT.

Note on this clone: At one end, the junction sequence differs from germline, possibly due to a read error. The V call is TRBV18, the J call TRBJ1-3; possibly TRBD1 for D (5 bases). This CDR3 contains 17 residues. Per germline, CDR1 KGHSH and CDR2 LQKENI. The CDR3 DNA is TGTGCCAGCTCCCCAGGGTATATCCCGGACTCTGGAAACATCATATATTTT. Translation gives CASSPGYIPDSGNIIYF.

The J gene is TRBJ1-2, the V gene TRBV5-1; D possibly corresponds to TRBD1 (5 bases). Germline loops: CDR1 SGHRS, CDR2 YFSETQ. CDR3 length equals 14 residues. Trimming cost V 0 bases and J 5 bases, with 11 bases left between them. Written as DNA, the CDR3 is TGCGCCAGCAGCTTGGACGGGGGAGAGTATGGCTACACCTTC. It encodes CASSLDGGEYGYTF.

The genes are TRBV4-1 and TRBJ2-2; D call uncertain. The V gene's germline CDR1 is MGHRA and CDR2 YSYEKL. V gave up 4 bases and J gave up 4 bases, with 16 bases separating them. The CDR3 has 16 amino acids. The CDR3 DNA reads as TGCGCCAGCAGCCGAACCAGCGCCGGCGGCACCGGGGAGCTGTTTTTT. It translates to CASSRTSAGGTGELFF.

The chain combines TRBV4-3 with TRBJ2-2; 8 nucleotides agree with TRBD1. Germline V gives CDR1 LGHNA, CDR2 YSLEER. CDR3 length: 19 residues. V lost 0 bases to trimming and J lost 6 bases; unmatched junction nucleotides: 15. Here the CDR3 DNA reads TGCGCCAGCAGCCAAGATCTCGCTATTGGACAGGGCAATCCCGGGGAGCTGTTTTTT. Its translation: CASSQDLAIGQGNPGELFF.

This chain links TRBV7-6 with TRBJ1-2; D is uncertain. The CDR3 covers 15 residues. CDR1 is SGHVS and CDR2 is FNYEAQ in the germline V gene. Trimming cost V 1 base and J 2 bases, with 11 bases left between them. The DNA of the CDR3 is TGTGCCAGCAGCTTAGACTCCTCCCTAAACTATGGCTACACCTTC. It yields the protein CASSLDSSLNYGYTF.